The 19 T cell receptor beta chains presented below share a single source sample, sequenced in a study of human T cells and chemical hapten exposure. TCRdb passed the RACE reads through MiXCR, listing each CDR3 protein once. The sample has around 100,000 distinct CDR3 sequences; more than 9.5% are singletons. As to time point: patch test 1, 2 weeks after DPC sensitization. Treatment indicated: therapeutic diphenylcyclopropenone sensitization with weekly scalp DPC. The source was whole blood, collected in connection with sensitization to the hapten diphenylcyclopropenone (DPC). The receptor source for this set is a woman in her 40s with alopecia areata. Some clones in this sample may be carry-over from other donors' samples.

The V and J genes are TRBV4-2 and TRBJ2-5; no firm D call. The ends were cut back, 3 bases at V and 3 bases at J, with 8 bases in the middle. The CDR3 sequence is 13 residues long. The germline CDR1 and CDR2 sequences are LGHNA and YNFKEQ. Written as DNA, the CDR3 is TGTGCCAGCAGCCAGGTGGTGGAAGAGACCCAGTACTTC. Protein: CASSQVVEETQYF.

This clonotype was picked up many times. For the CDR3, the DNA is TGTGCCAGCAGCTTAGGCTTTGGGGGACTGGGACGCGGGGAGCAGTTCTTC. This encodes CASSLGFGGLGRGEQFF. The chain couples TRBV7-6 to TRBJ2-1; tentatively, D is TRBD2 (6 bases). Germline V lookup: CDR1 SGHVS, CDR2 FNYEAQ. Trimming took 1 base from V and 10 from J, leaving 23 bases between them. The CDR3 is 17 residues long.

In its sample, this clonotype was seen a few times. The CDR3 DNA reads TGTGCCAGCAGCCTATTATCTTCGAGTGGGAATTATGAAGCTTTCTTT. It codes for CASSLLSSSGNYEAFF. The chain links TRBV5-6 to TRBJ1-1; D gene uncertain. There are 16 residues in the CDR3. The germline V gene encodes CDR1 SGHDT and CDR2 YYEEEE. Trimming took 4 bases from V and 7 from J, leaving 23 bases between them.

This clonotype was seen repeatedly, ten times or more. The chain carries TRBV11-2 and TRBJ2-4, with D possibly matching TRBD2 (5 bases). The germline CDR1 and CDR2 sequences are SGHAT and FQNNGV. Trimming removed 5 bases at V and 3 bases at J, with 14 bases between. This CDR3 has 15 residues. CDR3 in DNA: TGTGCCAGCAGCCCTTCGGGGAGTGACAAAAACATTCAGTACTTC. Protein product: CASSPSGSDKNIQYF.

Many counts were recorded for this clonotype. CDR3 sequence reads: CASRAWTGDNTGELFF. DNA of the CDR3: TGTGCCAGCAGGGCCTGGACGGGGGATAACACCGGGGAGCTGTTTTTT. The chain is built from TRBV11-2 and TRBJ2-2; D might be TRBD2 (6 bases). Germline assignment: CDR1 SGHAT and CDR2 FQNNGV. The V end was cut by 6 bases, the J end by 2 bases, with 16 bases between. The CDR3 covers 16 residues.

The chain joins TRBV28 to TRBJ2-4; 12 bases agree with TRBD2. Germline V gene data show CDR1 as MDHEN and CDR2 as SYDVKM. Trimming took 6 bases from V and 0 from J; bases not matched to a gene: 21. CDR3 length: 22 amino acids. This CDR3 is CASSDVVGLAGGLPLAKNIQYF. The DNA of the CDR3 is TGTGCCAGCAGCGATGTGGTGGGGCTAGCGGGAGGGCTTCCACTAGCCAAAAACATTCAGTACTTC. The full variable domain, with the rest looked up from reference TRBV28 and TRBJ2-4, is DVKVTQSSRYLVKRTGEKVFLECVQDMDHENMFWYRQDPGLGLRLIYFSYDVKMKEKGDIPEGYSVSREKKERFSLILESASTNQTSMYLCASSDVVGLAGGLPLAKNIQYFGAGTRLSVL.

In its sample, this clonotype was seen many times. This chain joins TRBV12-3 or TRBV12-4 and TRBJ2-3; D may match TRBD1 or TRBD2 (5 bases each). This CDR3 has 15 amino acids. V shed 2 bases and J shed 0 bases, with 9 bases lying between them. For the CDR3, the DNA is TGTGCCAGCAGTTTAAGGGACGCAAGCACAGATACGCAGTATTTT. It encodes CASSLRDASTDTQYF.

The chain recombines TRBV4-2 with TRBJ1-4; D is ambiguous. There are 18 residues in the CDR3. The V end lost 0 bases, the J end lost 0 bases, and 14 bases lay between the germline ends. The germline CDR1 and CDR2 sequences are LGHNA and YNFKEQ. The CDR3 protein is CASSQDGGRATTNEKLFF. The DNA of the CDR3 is TGTGCCAGCAGCCAAGATGGCGGCAGAGCAACAACTAATGAAAAACTGTTTTTT.

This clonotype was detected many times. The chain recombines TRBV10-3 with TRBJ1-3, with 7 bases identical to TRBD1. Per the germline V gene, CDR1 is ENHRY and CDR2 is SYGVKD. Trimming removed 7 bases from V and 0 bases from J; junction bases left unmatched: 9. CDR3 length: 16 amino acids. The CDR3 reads CAITSTGKSSGNTIYF. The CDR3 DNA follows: TGTGCCATCACCTCGACAGGGAAATCCTCTGGAAACACCATATATTTT.

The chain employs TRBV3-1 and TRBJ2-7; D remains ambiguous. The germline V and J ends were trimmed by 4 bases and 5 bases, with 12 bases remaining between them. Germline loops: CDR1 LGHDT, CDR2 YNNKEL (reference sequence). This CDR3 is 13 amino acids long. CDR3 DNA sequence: TGTGCCAGCAGCCGCTCCATAGGGAACGAGCAGTACTTC. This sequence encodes CASSRSIGNEQYF.

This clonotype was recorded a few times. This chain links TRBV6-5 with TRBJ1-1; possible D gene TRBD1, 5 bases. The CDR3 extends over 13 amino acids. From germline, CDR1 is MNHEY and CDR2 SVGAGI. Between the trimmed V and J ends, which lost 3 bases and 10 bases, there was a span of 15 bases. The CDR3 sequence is CASSYPSRDVAFF. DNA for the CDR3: TGTGCCAGCAGTTATCCCTCCCGGGACGTAGCTTTCTTT.

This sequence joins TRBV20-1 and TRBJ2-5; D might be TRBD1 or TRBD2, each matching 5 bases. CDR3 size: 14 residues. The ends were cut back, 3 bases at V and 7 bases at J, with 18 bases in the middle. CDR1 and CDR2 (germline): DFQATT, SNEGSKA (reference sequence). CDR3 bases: TGCAGTGCTAGTTGGGACCACCTTGTTGGGACCCAGTACTTC. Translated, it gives CSASWDHLVGTQYF.

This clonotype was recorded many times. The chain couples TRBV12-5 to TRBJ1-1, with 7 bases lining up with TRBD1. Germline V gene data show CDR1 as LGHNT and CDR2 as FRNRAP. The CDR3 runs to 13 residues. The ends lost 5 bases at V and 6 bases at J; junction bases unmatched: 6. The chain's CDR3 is CASGAGGFAEAFF. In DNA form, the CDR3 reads TGTGCTAGTGGTGCAGGGGGTTTCGCTGAAGCTTTCTTT.

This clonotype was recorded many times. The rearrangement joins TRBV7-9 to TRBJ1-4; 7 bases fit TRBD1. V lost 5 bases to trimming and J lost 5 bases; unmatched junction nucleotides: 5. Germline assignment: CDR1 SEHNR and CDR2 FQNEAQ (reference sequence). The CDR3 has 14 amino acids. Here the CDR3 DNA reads TGTGCCAGCAGCGCCAGGGGGGTCAATGAAAAACTGTTTTTT. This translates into CASSARGVNEKLFF.

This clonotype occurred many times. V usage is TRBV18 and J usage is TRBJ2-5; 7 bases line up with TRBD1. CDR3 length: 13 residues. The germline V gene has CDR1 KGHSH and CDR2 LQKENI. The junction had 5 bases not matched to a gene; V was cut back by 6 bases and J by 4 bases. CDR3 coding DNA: TGTGCCAGCTCCGCAGGGGGATCAGAGACCCAGTACTTC. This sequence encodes CASSAGGSETQYF.

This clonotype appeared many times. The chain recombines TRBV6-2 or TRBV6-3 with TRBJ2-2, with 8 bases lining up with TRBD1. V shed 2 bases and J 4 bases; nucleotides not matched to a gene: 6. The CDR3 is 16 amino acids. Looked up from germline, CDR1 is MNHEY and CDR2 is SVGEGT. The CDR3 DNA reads TGTGCCAGCAGTTACGCCCAGGGGGCCCCCACCGGGGAGCTGTTTTTT. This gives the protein CASSYAQGAPTGELFF.

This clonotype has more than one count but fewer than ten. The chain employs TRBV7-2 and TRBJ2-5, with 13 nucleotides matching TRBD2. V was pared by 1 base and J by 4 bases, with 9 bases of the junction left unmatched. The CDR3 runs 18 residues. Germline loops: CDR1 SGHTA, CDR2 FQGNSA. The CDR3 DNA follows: TGTGCCAGCAGCTTAGGTTTGGTACTAGCGGGAGGGTCAGAGACCCAGTACTTC. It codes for CASSLGLVLAGGSETQYF.

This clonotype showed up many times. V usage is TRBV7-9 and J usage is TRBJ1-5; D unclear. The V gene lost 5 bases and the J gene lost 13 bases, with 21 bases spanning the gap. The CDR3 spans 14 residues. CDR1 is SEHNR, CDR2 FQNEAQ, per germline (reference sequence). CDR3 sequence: CASSSRDPLSNQHF. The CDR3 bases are TGTGCCAGCAGCAGCCGGGATCCATTATCTAATCAGCATTTT.

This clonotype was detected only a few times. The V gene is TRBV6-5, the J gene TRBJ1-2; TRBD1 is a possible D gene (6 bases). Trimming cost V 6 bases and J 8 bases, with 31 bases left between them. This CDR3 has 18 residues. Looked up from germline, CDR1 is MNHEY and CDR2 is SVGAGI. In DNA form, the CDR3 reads TGTGCCAGCAGCCCTAGAGCCCCCGGGGGGGCAGAGGGGTACGGCTACACCTTC. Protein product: CASSPRAPGGAEGYGYTF.